This T cell receptor (beta chain) was found in a study of blood T cells in healthy people across ages. The authors ran a second PCR of about 7 to 11 cycles using a sample-barcoded 5' primer and a J-beta primer mix. TCRdb passed the 5' RACE reads through MiXCR, listing each CDR3 protein once. In the table there are approximately 780,000 distinct CDR3 sequences, about a quarter of which are singletons. This CDR3 contains 16 residues. From germline, CDR1 is WSHSY and CDR2 SAAADI. The V end was cut by 2 bases, the J end by 4 bases, with 17 bases between. The same data also went into a second study, on T cells of mothers and their children. As that study records: Each child gave 2.5 million to 3.5 million TCR beta CDR3 reads (each mother, over 9 million).

The sequencing sample was made of blood. This sequence originates from a boy between 10 and 17 years old in good health. The rearrangement links TRBV10-2 to TRBJ1-2, with D uncertain. The CDR3 here is CASSEAISGRGYGYTF. For the CDR3, the DNA is TGCGCCAGCAGTGAGGCCATTAGCGGACGGGGCTATGGCTACACCTTC.